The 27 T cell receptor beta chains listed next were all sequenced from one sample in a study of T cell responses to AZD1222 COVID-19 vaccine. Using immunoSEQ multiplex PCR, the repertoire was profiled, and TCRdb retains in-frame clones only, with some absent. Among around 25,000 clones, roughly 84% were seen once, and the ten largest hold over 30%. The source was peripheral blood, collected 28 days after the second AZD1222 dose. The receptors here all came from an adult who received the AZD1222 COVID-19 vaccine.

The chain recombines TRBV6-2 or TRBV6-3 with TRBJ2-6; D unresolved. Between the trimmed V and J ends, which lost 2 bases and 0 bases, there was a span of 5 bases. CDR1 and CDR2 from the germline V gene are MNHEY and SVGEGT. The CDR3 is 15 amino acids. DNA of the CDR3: TGTGCCAGCAGTTACAGAAGCTCTGGGGCCAACGTCCTGACTTTC. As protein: CASSYRSSGANVLTF.

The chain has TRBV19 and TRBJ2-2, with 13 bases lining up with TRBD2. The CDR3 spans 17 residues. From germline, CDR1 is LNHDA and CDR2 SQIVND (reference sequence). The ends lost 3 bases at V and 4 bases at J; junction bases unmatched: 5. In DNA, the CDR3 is TGTGCCAGTAGTATGCGGACTAGCGGGAGAAGCACCGGGGAGCTGTTTTTT. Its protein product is CASSMRTSGRSTGELFF.

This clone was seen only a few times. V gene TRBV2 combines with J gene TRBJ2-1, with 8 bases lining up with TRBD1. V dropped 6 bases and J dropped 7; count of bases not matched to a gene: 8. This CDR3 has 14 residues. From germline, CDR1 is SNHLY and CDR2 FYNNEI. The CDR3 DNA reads TGTGCCAGCAGAGCCTCCGGGACAGGTAATGAGCAGTTCTTC. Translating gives CASRASGTGNEQFF.

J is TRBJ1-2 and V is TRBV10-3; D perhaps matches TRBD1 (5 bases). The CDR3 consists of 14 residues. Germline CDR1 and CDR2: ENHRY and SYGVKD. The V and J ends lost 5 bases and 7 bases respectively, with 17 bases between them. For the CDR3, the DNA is TGTGCCATCAGTCCGGGACCCCATGTCGGTGGCTACACCTTC. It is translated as CAISPGPHVGGYTF.

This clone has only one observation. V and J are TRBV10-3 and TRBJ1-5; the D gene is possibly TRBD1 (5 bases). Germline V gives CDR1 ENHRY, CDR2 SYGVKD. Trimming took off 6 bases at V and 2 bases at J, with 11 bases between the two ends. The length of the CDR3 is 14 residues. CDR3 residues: CAISPGPGNQPQHF. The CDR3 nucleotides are TGTGCCATCAGCCCGGGGCCTGGCAATCAGCCCCAGCATTTT.

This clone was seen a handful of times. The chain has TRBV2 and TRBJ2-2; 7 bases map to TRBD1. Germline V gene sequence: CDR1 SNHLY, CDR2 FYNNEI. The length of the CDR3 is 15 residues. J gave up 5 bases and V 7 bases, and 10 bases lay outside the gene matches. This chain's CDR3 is CASTGMAGGTGELFF. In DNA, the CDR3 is TGTGCCAGCACTGGTATGGCAGGGGGAACCGGGGAGCTGTTTTTT.

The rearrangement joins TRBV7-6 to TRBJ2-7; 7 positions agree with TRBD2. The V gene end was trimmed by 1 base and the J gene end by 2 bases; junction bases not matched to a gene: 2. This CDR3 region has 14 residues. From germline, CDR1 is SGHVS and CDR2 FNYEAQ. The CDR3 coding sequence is TGTGCCAGCAGCTTAGGGACTAGTACCTACGAGCAGTACTTC. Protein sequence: CASSLGTSTYEQYF.

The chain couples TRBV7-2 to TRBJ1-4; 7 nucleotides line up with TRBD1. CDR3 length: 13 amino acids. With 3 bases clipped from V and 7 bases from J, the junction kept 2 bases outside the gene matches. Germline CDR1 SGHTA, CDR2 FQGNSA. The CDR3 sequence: CASSFDRAEKLFF. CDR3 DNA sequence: TGTGCCAGCAGCTTCGACAGGGCTGAAAAACTGTTTTTT.

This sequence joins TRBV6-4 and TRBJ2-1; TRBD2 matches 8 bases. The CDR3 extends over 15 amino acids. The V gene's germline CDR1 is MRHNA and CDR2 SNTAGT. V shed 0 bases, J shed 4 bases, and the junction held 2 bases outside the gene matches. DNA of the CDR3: TGTGCCAGCAGTGACTCACTAGCGGATTACAATGAGCAGTTCTTC. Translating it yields CASSDSLADYNEQFF.

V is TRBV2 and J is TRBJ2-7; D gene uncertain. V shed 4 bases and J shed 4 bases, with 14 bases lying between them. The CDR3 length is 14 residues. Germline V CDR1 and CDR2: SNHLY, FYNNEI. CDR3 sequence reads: CASSGMAGNYEQYF. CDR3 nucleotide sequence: TGTGCCAGCAGTGGGATGGCAGGAAATTACGAGCAGTACTTC.

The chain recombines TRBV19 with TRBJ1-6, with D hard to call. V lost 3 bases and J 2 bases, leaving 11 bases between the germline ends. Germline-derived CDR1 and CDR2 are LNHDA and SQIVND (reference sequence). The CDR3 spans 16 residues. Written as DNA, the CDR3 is TGTGCCAGTAGTATGACCGGGTACACCTATAATTCACCCCTCCACTTT. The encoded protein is CASSMTGYTYNSPLHF.

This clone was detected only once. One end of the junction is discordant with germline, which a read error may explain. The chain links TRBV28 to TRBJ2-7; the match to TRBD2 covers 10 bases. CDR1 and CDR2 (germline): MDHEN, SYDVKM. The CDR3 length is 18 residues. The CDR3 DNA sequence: TGTACCAGCAGGCGTAACCCTCCGGGACTAGCGTACTCCTACGAGCAGTACTTC. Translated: CTSRRNPPGLAYSYEQYF.

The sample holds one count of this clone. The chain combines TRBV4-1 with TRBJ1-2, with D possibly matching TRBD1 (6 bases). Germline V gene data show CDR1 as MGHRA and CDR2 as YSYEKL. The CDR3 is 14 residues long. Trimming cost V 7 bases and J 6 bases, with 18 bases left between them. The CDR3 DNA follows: TGCGCCAGCAACCAGGGACACGCCGGGGATGGCTACACCTTC. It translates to CASNQGHAGDGYTF.

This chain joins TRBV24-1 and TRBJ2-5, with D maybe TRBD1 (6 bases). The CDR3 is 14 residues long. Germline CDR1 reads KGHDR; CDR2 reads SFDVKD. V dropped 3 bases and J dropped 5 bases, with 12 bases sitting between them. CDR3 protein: CATSDAGARETQYF. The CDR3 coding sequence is TGTGCCACCAGTGATGCAGGGGCACGGGAGACCCAGTACTTC.

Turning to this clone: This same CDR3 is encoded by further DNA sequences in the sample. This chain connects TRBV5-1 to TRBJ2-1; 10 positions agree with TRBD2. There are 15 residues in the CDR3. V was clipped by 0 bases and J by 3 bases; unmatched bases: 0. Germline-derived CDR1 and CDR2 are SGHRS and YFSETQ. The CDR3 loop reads CASSLGTSGYNEQFF. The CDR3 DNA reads TGCGCCAGCAGCTTGGGGACTAGCGGCTACAATGAGCAGTTCTTC.

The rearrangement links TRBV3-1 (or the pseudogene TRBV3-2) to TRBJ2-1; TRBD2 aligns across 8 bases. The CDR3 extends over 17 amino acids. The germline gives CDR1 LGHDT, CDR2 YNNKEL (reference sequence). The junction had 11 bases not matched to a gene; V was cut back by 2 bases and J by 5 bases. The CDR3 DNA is TGTGCCAGCAGCCAAACCGGTTTTAGCGGGAAAGACAATGAGCAGTTCTTC. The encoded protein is CASSQTGFSGKDNEQFF.

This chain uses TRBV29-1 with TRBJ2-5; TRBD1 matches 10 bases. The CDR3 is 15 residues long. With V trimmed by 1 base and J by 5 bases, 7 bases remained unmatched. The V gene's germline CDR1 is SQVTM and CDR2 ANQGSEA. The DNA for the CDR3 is TGCAGCGTTGAAGTATCGGGACAGGGGTGGGAGACCCAGTACTTC. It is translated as CSVEVSGQGWETQYF.

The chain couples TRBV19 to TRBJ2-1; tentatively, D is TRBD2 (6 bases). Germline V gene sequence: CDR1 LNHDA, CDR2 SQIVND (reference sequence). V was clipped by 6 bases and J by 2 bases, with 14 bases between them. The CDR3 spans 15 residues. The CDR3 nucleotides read TGTGCCAGTAGCGTTAGCGGAACTCCCTACAATGAGCAGTTCTTC. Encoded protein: CASSVSGTPYNEQFF.

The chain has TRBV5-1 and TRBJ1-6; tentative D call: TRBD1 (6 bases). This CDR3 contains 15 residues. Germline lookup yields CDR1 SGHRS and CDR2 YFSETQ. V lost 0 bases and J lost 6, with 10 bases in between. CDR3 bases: TGCGCCAGCAGCTTGGATTCAGGGGCTAATTCACCCCTCCACTTT. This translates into CASSLDSGANSPLHF.

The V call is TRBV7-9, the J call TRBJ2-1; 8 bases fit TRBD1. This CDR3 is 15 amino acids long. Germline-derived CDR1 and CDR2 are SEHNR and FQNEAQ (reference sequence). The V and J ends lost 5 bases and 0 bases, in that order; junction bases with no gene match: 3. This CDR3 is CASSLGQGSYNEQFF. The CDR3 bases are TGTGCCAGCAGCCTCGGACAGGGCTCCTACAATGAGCAGTTCTTC.

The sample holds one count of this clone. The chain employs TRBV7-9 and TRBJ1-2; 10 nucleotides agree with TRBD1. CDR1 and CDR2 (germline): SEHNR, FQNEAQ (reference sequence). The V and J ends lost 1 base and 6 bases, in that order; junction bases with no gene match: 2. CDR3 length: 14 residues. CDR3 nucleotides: TGTGCCAGCAGCTTAGTGGGGACAGGGGATGGCTACACCTTC. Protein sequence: CASSLVGTGDGYTF. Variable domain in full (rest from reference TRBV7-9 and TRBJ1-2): DTGVSQNPRHKITKRGQNVTFRCDPISEHNRLYWYRQTLGQGPEFLTYFQNEAQLEKSRLLSDRFSAERPKGSFSTLEIQRTEQGDSAMYLCASSLVGTGDGYTFGSGTRLTVV.

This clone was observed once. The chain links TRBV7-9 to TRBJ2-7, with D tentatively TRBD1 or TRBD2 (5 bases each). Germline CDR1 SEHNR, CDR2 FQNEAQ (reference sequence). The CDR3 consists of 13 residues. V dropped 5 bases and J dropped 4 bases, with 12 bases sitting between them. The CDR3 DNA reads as TGTGCCAGCAGCCGGGACCCGATTTACGAGCAGTACTTC. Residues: CASSRDPIYEQYF. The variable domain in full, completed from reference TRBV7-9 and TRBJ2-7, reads DTGVSQNPRHKITKRGQNVTFRCDPISEHNRLYWYRQTLGQGPEFLTYFQNEAQLEKSRLLSDRFSAERPKGSFSTLEIQRTEQGDSAMYLCASSRDPIYEQYFGPGTRLTVT.

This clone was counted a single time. In DNA form, the CDR3 reads TGTGCCACCAGTACAGTCGGGGCTCGAGGGAACTATGGCTACACCTTC. It encodes CATSTVGARGNYGYTF. The gene calls are TRBV24-1 and TRBJ1-2; possibly TRBD1 for D (5 bases). V gave up 6 bases and J gave up 2 bases, with 18 bases separating them. In germline, CDR1 is KGHDR, CDR2 SFDVKD. This CDR3 has 16 amino acids.

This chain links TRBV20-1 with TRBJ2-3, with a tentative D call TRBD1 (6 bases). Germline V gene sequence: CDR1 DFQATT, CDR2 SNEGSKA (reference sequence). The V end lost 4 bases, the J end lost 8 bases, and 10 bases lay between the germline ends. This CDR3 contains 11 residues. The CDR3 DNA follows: TGCAGTGCTAAAACAGGGCCTACGCAGTATTTT. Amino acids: CSAKTGPTQYF.

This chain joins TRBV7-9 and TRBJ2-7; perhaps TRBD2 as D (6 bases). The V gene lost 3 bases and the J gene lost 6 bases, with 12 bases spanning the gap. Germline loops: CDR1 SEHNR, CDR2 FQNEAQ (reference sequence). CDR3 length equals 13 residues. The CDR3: CASSFPGASEQYF. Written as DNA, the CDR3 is TGTGCCAGCAGCTTTCCGGGAGCGAGCGAGCAGTACTTC.

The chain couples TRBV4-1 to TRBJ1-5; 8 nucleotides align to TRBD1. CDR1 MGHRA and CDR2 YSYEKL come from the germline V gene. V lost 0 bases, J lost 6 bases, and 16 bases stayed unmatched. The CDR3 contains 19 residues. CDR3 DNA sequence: TGCGCCAGCAGCCAAGAACCCGGGACAGGCCTCTCGATGGTTCAGCCCCAGCATTTT. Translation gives CASSQEPGTGLSMVQPQHF.

The CDR3 region has the DNA TGTGCCAGCTCCCCCGCGGGTGTGGACAATCAGCCCCAGCATTTT. Its protein is CASSPAGVDNQPQHF. The chain is built from TRBV18 and TRBJ1-5; D is uncertain. Germline V gene data show CDR1 as KGHSH and CDR2 as LQKENI. This CDR3 is built from 15 residues. The germline V and J ends were trimmed by 6 bases and 3 bases, with 15 bases remaining between them. Full variable domain (missing parts from reference TRBV18 and TRBJ1-5): NAGVMQNPRHLVRRRGQEARLRCSPMKGHSHVYWYRQLPEEGLKFMVYLQKENIIDESGMPKERFSAEFPKEGPSILRIQQVVRGDSAAYFCASSPAGVDNQPQHFGDGTRLSIL.